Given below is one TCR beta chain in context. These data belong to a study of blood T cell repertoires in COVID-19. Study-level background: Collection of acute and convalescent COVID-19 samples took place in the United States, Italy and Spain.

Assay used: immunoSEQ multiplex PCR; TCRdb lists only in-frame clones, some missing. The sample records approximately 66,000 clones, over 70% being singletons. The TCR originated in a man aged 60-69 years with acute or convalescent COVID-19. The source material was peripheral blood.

This chain's CDR3 is CATSRDLNRGEQYF. CDR3 nucleotide sequence: TGTGCCACCAGCAGAGACCTCAACAGGGGCGAGCAGTACTTC. The V gene is TRBV15, the J gene TRBJ2-7; TRBD1 aligns across 7 bases. With V trimmed by 0 bases and J by 6 bases, 5 bases remained unmatched. The CDR3 runs to 14 residues. Germline CDR1 LNHNV, CDR2 YYDKDF (reference sequence).